Listed here are 26 T cell receptor beta chains from one sample, sequenced in a study of T cell changes during pregnancy in multiple sclerosis. Clones were sequenced by immunoSEQ multiplex PCR, and TCRdb holds only the in-frame ones, with some missing. This sample has some 71,000 clones, with roughly 94% found just once. The material was peripheral blood, obtained after pregnancy. The source is a female donor with multiple sclerosis, enrolled in a pregnancy study.

Turning to this clone: The junction and the germline gene differ at one end; a read error may be behind it. This sequence joins TRBV9 and TRBJ2-6; no reliable D call. The germline gives CDR1 SGDLS, CDR2 YYNGEE. The CDR3 is made up of 15 amino acids. This CDR3 reads CASTVPSSGANVLTF. The CDR3 coding sequence is TGTGCCAGCACCGTACCGTCCTCTGGGGCCAACGTCCTGACTTTC.

The chain combines TRBV11-2 with TRBJ2-1; D is perhaps TRBD2 (6 bases). The germline CDR1 and CDR2 sequences are SGHAT and FQNNGV. This CDR3 region has 15 residues. V shed 4 bases and J shed 1 base, with 11 bases lying between them. This chain's CDR3 is CASSSVGGSYNEQFF. DNA of the CDR3: TGTGCCAGCAGCTCAGTCGGGGGTTCCTACAATGAGCAGTTCTTC.

The genes are TRBV7-2 and TRBJ2-7; 10 bases agree with TRBD2. V lost 1 base, J lost 5 bases, and 8 bases stayed unmatched. This CDR3 is built from 16 residues. Germline lookup yields CDR1 SGHTA and CDR2 FQGNSA. This CDR3 reads CASSLDLRTSGNEQYF. The CDR3 nucleotides read TGTGCCAGCAGCTTAGACCTCCGGACTAGCGGTAACGAGCAGTACTTC.

The chain joins TRBV7-2 to TRBJ1-2, with 8 nucleotides matching TRBD1. J gave up 2 bases and V 5 bases, and 4 bases lay outside the gene matches. Germline V CDR1 and CDR2: SGHTA, FQGNSA. The CDR3 contains 14 residues. The CDR3 spells CASSRDRGNYGYTF. The CDR3 DNA reads as TGTGCCAGCAGCCGTGACAGGGGAAACTATGGCTACACCTTC.

The genes are TRBV6-1 and TRBJ2-5; D is perhaps TRBD2 (5 bases). With 4 bases removed from V and 5 bases from J, the gap between germline ends came to 11 bases. CDR1 is MNHNS and CDR2 is SASEGT in the germline V gene. The CDR3 loop spans 13 amino acids. The CDR3 here is CASSGRGQETQYF. DNA for the CDR3: TGTGCCAGCAGTGGACGAGGGCAGGAGACCCAGTACTTC.

The V and J genes are TRBV5-1 and TRBJ2-3, with 7 bases matching TRBD2. The J segment lost 3 bases and the V segment lost 0 bases, leaving 7 bases of the junction unmatched. Germline V gene data show CDR1 as SGHRS and CDR2 as YFSETQ. This CDR3 has 16 amino acids. Written as DNA, the CDR3 is TGCGCCAGCAGCTTGGCCGCGCTAGCGGAAACAGATACGCAGTATTTT. This gives the protein CASSLAALAETDTQYF.

The CDR3 is CASSPTTVITYEQYF. The CDR3 nucleotides are TGTGCCAGCAGCCCGACGACAGTTATTACCTACGAGCAGTACTTC. The chain recombines TRBV9 with TRBJ2-7; D might be TRBD1 (5 bases). V was cut by 4 bases and J by 2 bases, with 16 bases left in between. The germline CDR1 and CDR2 sequences are SGDLS and YYNGEE. The CDR3 covers 15 residues.

A few counts support this clone. The chain recombines TRBV6-4 with TRBJ1-5; maybe TRBD1 (6 bases). Trimming left V 2 bases short and J 3 bases short, with 8 bases between. The CDR3 has 14 amino acids. Germline-derived CDR1 and CDR2 are MRHNA and SNTAGT. The CDR3 nucleotides are TGTGCCAGCAGTGACGGACAGCCCAATCAGCCCCAGCATTTT. This encodes CASSDGQPNQPQHF.

This clone was picked up one time. This sequence joins TRBV28 and TRBJ2-2; D perhaps matches TRBD2 (5 bases). Germline V gene data show CDR1 as MDHEN and CDR2 as SYDVKM. The CDR3 covers 13 residues. Trimming took off 6 bases at V and 5 bases at J, with 10 bases between the two ends. CDR3 nucleotides: TGTGCCAGCAGGGTACCGGGGACCGGGGAGCTGTTTTTT. Residues: CASRVPGTGELFF.

This chain joins TRBV5-1 and TRBJ2-3, with unresolved D. Germline loops: CDR1 SGHRS, CDR2 YFSETQ. The V end was cut by 5 bases, the J end by 2 bases, with 6 bases between. The CDR3 is 12 residues long. In DNA form, the CDR3 reads TGCGCCAGCAGTTTTAACACAGATACGCAGTATTTT. Translating gives CASSFNTDTQYF.

In this sample, this clone turned up a few times. The chain recombines TRBV5-1 with TRBJ2-7, with 7 bases that match TRBD1. The CDR3 loop spans 14 amino acids. Germline lookup yields CDR1 SGHRS and CDR2 YFSETQ. After removal of 1 base from V and 2 bases from J, the junction contained 3 bases not matched to a gene. CDR3 nucleotide sequence: TGCGCCAGCAGCTTGACTGGGACAGCCTACGAGCAGTACTTC. Amino acid sequence: CASSLTGTAYEQYF.

The chain combines TRBV6-5 with TRBJ2-3, with 13 bases fitting TRBD2. V lost 6 bases to trimming and J lost 5 bases; unmatched junction nucleotides: 5. CDR1 is MNHEY and CDR2 is SVGAGI in the germline V gene. The CDR3 totals 15 residues. The CDR3 bases are TGTGCCAGCAGAGGACTAGCGGGAGTTCGAGATACGCAGTATTTT. It specifies CASRGLAGVRDTQYF.

The table lists this clone with a few counts. V usage is TRBV4-1 and J usage is TRBJ1-1; no clear D. With 1 base removed from V and 1 base from J, the gap between germline ends came to 4 bases. Germline CDR1 reads MGHRA; CDR2 reads YSYEKL. This CDR3 comprises 13 residues. CDR3 sequence: CASSQARNTEAFF. The CDR3 DNA reads TGCGCCAGCAGCCAAGCGAGGAACACTGAAGCTTTCTTT.

This clone is a singleton in its sample. The chain couples TRBV7-6 to TRBJ2-6; D ambiguous. V lost 6 bases, J lost 4 bases, and 4 bases lay in between. The CDR3 has 12 residues. From germline, CDR1 is SGHVS and CDR2 FNYEAQ. The CDR3 nucleotides are TGTGCCAGCAGGAGGGGGGCCAACGTCCTGACTTTC. Its protein is CASRRGANVLTF.

This chain uses TRBV19 with TRBJ2-7; possibly TRBD1 for D (9 bases). The ends were cut back, 6 bases at V and 3 bases at J, with 21 bases in the middle. This CDR3 comprises 16 residues. The germline V gene has CDR1 LNHDA and CDR2 SQIVND (reference sequence). CDR3 region: CASSLRGGQGYYEQYF. CDR3 in DNA: TGTGCCAGTAGCCTACGGGGGGGACAGGGTTACTACGAGCAGTACTTC. Full variable domain (missing parts from reference TRBV19 and TRBJ2-7): DGGITQSPKYLFRKEGQNVTLSCEQNLNHDAMYWYRQDPGQGLRLIYYSQIVNDFQKGDIAEGYSVSREKKESFPLTVTSAQKNPTAFYLCASSLRGGQGYYEQYFGPGTRLTVT.

The V gene is TRBV18, the J gene TRBJ2-5; TRBD2 aligns across 7 bases. Unmatched junction bases numbered 5, after V lost 3 bases and J lost 1 base. The CDR3 sequence is 15 residues long. Germline CDR1 is KGHSH and CDR2 is LQKENI. In nucleotides, the CDR3 is TGTGCCAGCTCACCGAGTACTAGCGTCCAAGAGACCCAGTACTTC. Translated: CASSPSTSVQETQYF.

The chain carries TRBV5-4 and TRBJ2-7, with 8 bases aligning to TRBD2. CDR1 SGHNT and CDR2 YYREEE come from the germline V gene (reference sequence). V shed 10 bases, J shed 0 bases, and the junction held 6 bases outside the gene matches. This CDR3 is 13 amino acids long. The CDR3, as DNA: TGTGCCGTGAGGCGGGAGGCCTCCTACGAGCAGTACTTC. Translation gives CAVRREASYEQYF.

The chain is built from TRBV7-3 and TRBJ2-2; the D gene is possibly TRBD1 (5 bases). V was cut by 0 bases and J by 2 bases, with 10 bases left in between. Germline-derived CDR1 and CDR2 are SGHTA and FQGTGA. This CDR3 spans 16 amino acids. The CDR3 region has the DNA TGTGCCAGCAGCTTAACAGACCAGGGTAACACCGGGGAGCTGTTTTTT. The encoded protein is CASSLTDQGNTGELFF.

V usage is TRBV7-2 and J usage is TRBJ2-5, with D possibly matching TRBD2 (7 bases). The CDR3 has 14 residues. The V end lost 5 bases, the J end lost 5 bases, and 15 bases lay between the germline ends. Germline V gene data show CDR1 as SGHTA and CDR2 as FQGNSA. The DNA for the CDR3 is TGTGCCAGCAGCATCTGGGGGGGCGGGGAGACCCAGTACTTC. As protein: CASSIWGGGETQYF.

The chain couples TRBV5-1 to TRBJ2-1; 7 bases are a match to TRBD2. After removal of 6 bases from V and 1 base from J, the junction contained 7 bases not matched to a gene. Germline V lookup: CDR1 SGHRS, CDR2 YFSETQ. The CDR3 has 15 residues. This CDR3 is CASTQGGSSYNEQFF. As DNA, the CDR3 is TGCGCCAGCACCCAGGGAGGGAGTTCCTACAATGAGCAGTTCTTC.

The V call is TRBV7-9, the J call TRBJ2-7, with D possibly matching TRBD1 (5 bases). Trimming left V 2 bases short and J 5 bases short, with 16 bases between. Per the germline V gene, CDR1 is SEHNR and CDR2 is FQNEAQ (reference sequence). The CDR3 is made up of 15 amino acids. The CDR3 loop reads CASSLRVGAPHEQYF. CDR3 coding DNA: TGTGCCAGCAGCTTAAGGGTTGGGGCGCCCCACGAGCAGTACTTC.

Concerning this clone itself: The junction shows a germline mismatch at one end, possibly a read error. The V gene is TRBV30, the J gene TRBJ2-2; D possibly corresponds to TRBD1 (6 bases). Per germline, CDR1 GTSNPN and CDR2 SVGIG (reference sequence). The CDR3 is made up of 15 amino acids. Here the CDR3 DNA reads TGTGCCTGGAGTTCCGGGACACGGAATACCGAGGAGCTGTTTTTT. Its translation is CAWSSGTRNTEELFF.

The chain uses TRBV7-2 and TRBJ2-3, with D uncertain. The V gene lost 1 base and the J gene lost 1 base, with 9 bases spanning the gap. Germline values: CDR1 SGHTA, CDR2 FQGNSA. The CDR3 totals 15 residues. The CDR3 spells CASSLDRRGTDTQYF. The CDR3 region has the DNA TGTGCCAGCAGCTTAGATCGACGGGGCACAGATACGCAGTATTTT. Using reference TRBV7-2 and TRBJ2-3 for the parts outside the CDR3, the full variable domain is GAGVSQSPSNKVTEKGKDVELRCDPISGHTALYWYRQSLGQGLEFLIYFQGNSAPDKSGLPSDRFSAERTGGSVSTLTIQRTQQEDSAVYLCASSLDRRGTDTQYFGPGTRLTVL.

The rearrangement joins TRBV5-5 to TRBJ2-7; D call uncertain. This CDR3 is 12 amino acids long. The germline V gene has CDR1 SGHKS and CDR2 YYEKEE (reference sequence). V lost 6 bases and J lost 5, with 12 bases in between. CDR3 in amino acids: CASTSPVNEQYF. Here the CDR3 DNA reads TGTGCCAGCACTTCGCCGGTTAACGAGCAGTACTTC.

This chain links TRBV7-9 with TRBJ2-3; 8 bases map to TRBD2. The CDR3 is 16 residues long. V shed 5 bases, J shed 0 bases, and the junction held 7 bases outside the gene matches. CDR1 is SEHNR and CDR2 is FQNEAQ in the germline V gene (reference sequence). For the CDR3, the DNA is TGTGCCAGCAGCACACGAGCGGGAGCTAGCACAGATACGCAGTATTTT. Translated: CASSTRAGASTDTQYF.

Regarding this clone: At one end the junction does not follow the germline gene, possibly because of a read error. CDR3 DNA: TGTGCCAGCAGTGGGGGACTAGCGGGAGGGGAGAACTTC. It translates to CASSGGLAGGENF. The chain joins TRBV2 to TRBJ2-7; 16 bases agree with TRBD2. Germline CDR1 SNHLY, CDR2 FYNNEI. The CDR3 is 13 amino acids.